Presented here are 27 T cell receptor beta chains from one specimen sequenced in a study of cytomegalovirus exposure and HLA in healthy donors (dated by TCRdb to 2016 to 2017). Receptor amplification or capture employed the immunoSEQ multiplex PCR assay. TCRdb limited this immuneACCESS table to in-frame rearrangements with V and J called. A share of clones is missing; checked studies link under half to unresolved V genes, and the rest is unexplained. For this sample the table gives 250,000 to 300,000 clones, of which 80% to 90% were detected only once. The top ten clones comprise more than 0.8% of the sample. The sequenced sample consisted of PBMCs. These receptors came from a woman younger than 35 in good health and CMV-seronegative.

The rearrangement links TRBV27 to TRBJ2-5; 12 bases are a match to TRBD2. V lost 7 bases, J lost 4 bases, and 16 bases stayed unmatched. CDR3 size: 18 residues. Germline lookup yields CDR1 MNHEY and CDR2 SMNVEV (reference sequence). The CDR3 bases are TGTGCCAGCAAACTATTGGCTAGCGGGAGGGCCACCAGAGAGACCCAGTACTTC. This codes for CASKLLASGRATRETQYF.

J is TRBJ2-7 and V is TRBV6-7; tentatively, D is TRBD2 (6 bases). TRBV6-7 is an ORF, and what it does is uncertain. This CDR3 has 14 amino acids. Trimming shortened V by 2 bases and J by 4 bases, and 12 bases separated the two germline ends. CDR3 region: CASSYRGNHYEQYF. CDR3 sequence (DNA): TGTGCCAGCAGTTACCGGGGGAACCATTACGAGCAGTACTTC.

V gene TRBV10-1 combines with J gene TRBJ1-4; D call uncertain. Trimming removed 2 bases at V and 6 bases at J, with 16 bases between. This CDR3 is 16 amino acids long. The V gene's germline CDR1 is WNHNN and CDR2 SYGVQD (reference sequence). This CDR3 is CASSELPGGGYEKLFF. The CDR3 nucleotides are TGCGCCAGCAGTGAGCTTCCCGGCGGAGGGTATGAAAAACTGTTTTTT.

This chain uses TRBV19 with TRBJ1-2, with a possible D match to TRBD1 (6 bases). The CDR3 extends over 16 amino acids. V dropped 5 bases and J dropped 6 bases, with 22 bases sitting between them. Per the germline V gene, CDR1 is LNHDA and CDR2 is SQIVND (reference sequence). The CDR3 sequence: CASSPGQPPGPNGYTF. The CDR3 bases are TGTGCCAGTAGTCCCGGACAGCCGCCCGGTCCCAATGGCTACACCTTC.

The chain couples TRBV11-2 to TRBJ1-1, with 8 bases fitting TRBD1. Germline assignment: CDR1 SGHAT and CDR2 FQNNGV. CDR3 length equals 15 residues. With V trimmed by 5 bases and J by 3 bases, 8 bases remained unmatched. In nucleotides, the CDR3 is TGTGCCAGCAGCCCCGGACAGGGCTTTGACACTGAAGCTTTCTTT. It encodes CASSPGQGFDTEAFF.

This sequence joins TRBV2 and TRBJ2-3, with 13 positions matching TRBD2. Trimming took 8 bases from V and 4 from J; bases not matched to a gene: 12. The germline V gene has CDR1 SNHLY and CDR2 FYNNEI. The CDR3 covers 17 residues. The CDR3 DNA follows: TGTGCCAGCGGACGTCGTTCGGGACTAGCGGGACCAGATACGCAGTATTTT. Protein: CASGRRSGLAGPDTQYF.

V and J are TRBV2 and TRBJ1-2; TRBD1 might be the D (6 bases). Germline-derived CDR1 and CDR2 are SNHLY and FYNNEI. The length of the CDR3 is 13 residues. V was trimmed by 4 bases and J by 4 bases, leaving 10 bases between them. This chain's CDR3 is CASSAGGGYGYTF. The CDR3 DNA is TGTGCCAGCAGTGCGGGGGGCGGCTATGGCTACACCTTC.

This sequence joins TRBV29-1 and TRBJ2-5; D is perhaps TRBD2 (5 bases). CDR3 length equals 13 residues. Trimming removed 6 bases from V and 0 bases from J, with 11 bases in between. Germline V gene sequence: CDR1 SQVTM, CDR2 ANQGSEA. CDR3 sequence (DNA): TGCAGCGTATCGAGAGGGCACCAAGAGACCCAGTACTTC. Its translation: CSVSRGHQETQYF. Combining the CDR3 with reference TRBV29-1 and TRBJ2-5 gives the whole variable domain SAVISQKPSRDICQRGTSLTIQCQVDSQVTMMFWYRQQPGQSLTLIATANQGSEATYESGFVIDKFPISRPNLTFSTLTVSNMSPEDSSIYLCSVSRGHQETQYFGPGTRLLVL.

The V and J genes are TRBV29-1 and TRBJ2-2; the match to TRBD2 covers 10 bases. CDR1 SQVTM and CDR2 ANQGSEA come from the germline V gene. The CDR3 loop spans 16 amino acids. The junction had 13 bases not matched to a gene; V was cut back by 6 bases and J by 6 bases. This CDR3 reads CSVAGTSDRAAGELFF. The CDR3, as DNA: TGCAGCGTGGCCGGGACTAGCGACCGGGCTGCCGGGGAGCTGTTTTTT.

The J gene is TRBJ1-1, the V gene TRBV27; D remains unclear. Germline CDR1 and CDR2: MNHEY and SMNVEV (reference sequence). The CDR3 runs 14 residues. The V and J ends lost 5 bases and 1 base respectively, with 11 bases between them. The CDR3 DNA is TGTGCCAGCAGTCGGCGGGGTCGGAACACTGAAGCTTTCTTT. The encoded protein is CASSRRGRNTEAFF.

Only one count was recorded for this clone. V and J are TRBV15 and TRBJ1-1; D uncertain. There are 15 residues in the CDR3. Per the germline V gene, CDR1 is LNHNV and CDR2 is YYDKDF (reference sequence). The V and J ends lost 0 bases and 9 bases respectively, with 17 bases between them. The CDR3 region is CATSRDRGSAEQAFF. DNA for the CDR3: TGTGCCACCAGCAGAGACCGAGGCAGTGCGGAGCAAGCTTTCTTT.

The gene calls are TRBV7-6 and TRBJ1-3, with TRBD1 matching 7 bases. The CDR3 consists of 16 residues. The germline V gene encodes CDR1 SGHVS and CDR2 FNYEAQ. The V gene end was trimmed by 1 base and the J gene end by 2 bases; junction bases not matched to a gene: 5. CDR3 DNA sequence: TGTGCCAGCAGCTTAGAAACAGGGGTAGCTGGAAACACCATATATTTT. This gives the protein CASSLETGVAGNTIYF.

V usage is TRBV7-6 and J usage is TRBJ2-1, with 10 bases that match TRBD2. CDR3 size: 16 residues. V gave up 2 bases and J gave up 2 bases; unmatched junction bases: 3. CDR1 is SGHVS and CDR2 is FNYEAQ in the germline V gene. CDR3 in amino acids: CASSLSSGRPYNEQFF. In DNA, the CDR3 is TGTGCCAGCAGCTTATCTAGCGGGAGACCCTACAATGAGCAGTTCTTC.

This clone was seen a handful of times. The chain has TRBV28 and TRBJ2-2, with 7 bases matching TRBD1. CDR3 size: 14 residues. Germline V CDR1 and CDR2: MDHEN, SYDVKM. Trimming removed 10 bases from V and 5 bases from J; junction bases left unmatched: 10. The CDR3 nucleotides are TGTGCCACCCTGCAGGGGGTTGTTACCGGGGAGCTGTTTTTT. Translated, it gives CATLQGVVTGELFF.

This clone appeared a single time. The chain uses TRBV2 and TRBJ2-1, with 8 bases identical to TRBD2. V shed 3 bases, J shed 5 bases, and the junction held 18 bases outside the gene matches. Per germline, CDR1 SNHLY and CDR2 FYNNEI. The CDR3 is 19 amino acids. The CDR3 DNA reads as TGTGCCAGCAGTGATTTACCGGGAGGGGTAGGGTTGAAGGACAATGAGCAGTTCTTC. Its protein product is CASSDLPGGVGLKDNEQFF.

In the case of this clone: At one end, the junction sequence differs from germline, possibly due to a read error. The rearrangement uses TRBV4-1 and TRBJ2-3, with TRBD2 matching 7 bases. The CDR3 sequence is 14 residues long. From germline, CDR1 is MGHRA and CDR2 YSYEKL. CDR3 bases: TGCGCCAGCAGCCGTGGCCTCGGGCCTCCCACTAGCGTTTTT. Translation: CASSRGLGPPTSVF.

V usage is TRBV27 and J usage is TRBJ2-7; TRBD2 matches at 9 bases. The J segment lost 4 bases and the V segment lost 3 bases, leaving 4 bases of the junction unmatched. The germline V gene encodes CDR1 MNHEY and CDR2 SMNVEV (reference sequence). The CDR3 has 14 amino acids. The CDR3 DNA reads as TGTGCCAGCAGTTTTGGTAGCGGGAGTTACGAGCAGTACTTC. Translated: CASSFGSGSYEQYF.

This chain joins TRBV25-1 and TRBJ1-1, with a tentative D call TRBD1 (6 bases). Germline V gives CDR1 MGHDK, CDR2 SYGVNS. The CDR3 is 13 residues long. Trimming removed 7 bases at V and 2 bases at J, with 11 bases between. The CDR3: CASNEGVNTEAFF. The CDR3 coding sequence is TGTGCCAGCAACGAGGGGGTAAACACTGAAGCTTTCTTT. The whole variable domain, remainder taken from reference TRBV25-1 and TRBJ1-1, is EADIYQTPRYLVIGTGKKITLECSQTMGHDKMYWYQQDPGMELHLIHYSYGVNSTEKGDLSSESTVSRIRTEHFPLTLESARPSHTSQYLCASNEGVNTEAFFGQGTRLTVV.

This chain connects TRBV6-5 to TRBJ2-7; D is unresolved. The CDR3 is 13 amino acids. Germline V gene lookup returns CDR1 MNHEY and CDR2 SVGAGI. V lost 2 bases and J 6 bases, leaving 11 bases between the germline ends. In nucleotides, the CDR3 is TGTGCCAGCAGTTACGACGGGTGGCGCGAGCAGTACTTC. Amino acid sequence: CASSYDGWREQYF.

This chain connects TRBV2 to TRBJ2-1; the D gene is possibly TRBD2 (5 bases). This CDR3 region has 15 residues. Per germline, CDR1 SNHLY and CDR2 FYNNEI. V lost 1 base to trimming and J lost 8 bases, with 15 bases between them. CDR3 bases: TGTGCCAGCAGTGAAGATGACTACAAAGGCGATGAGCAGTTCTTC. It is translated as CASSEDDYKGDEQFF.

This chain joins TRBV19 and TRBJ2-7, with 8 bases lining up with TRBD1. The CDR3 totals 13 residues. Trimming removed 6 bases from V and 3 bases from J; junction bases left unmatched: 4. Germline V lookup: CDR1 LNHDA, CDR2 SQIVND (reference sequence). The CDR3 is CASSLDRDYEQYF. In DNA, the CDR3 is TGTGCCAGTAGCCTGGACAGGGACTACGAGCAGTACTTC. The variable domain in full, completed from reference TRBV19 and TRBJ2-7, reads DGGITQSPKYLFRKEGQNVTLSCEQNLNHDAMYWYRQDPGQGLRLIYYSQIVNDFQKGDIAEGYSVSREKKESFPLTVTSAQKNPTAFYLCASSLDRDYEQYFGPGTRLTVT.

The sample holds a few counts of this clone. The chain joins TRBV14 to TRBJ1-1; 7 positions agree with TRBD1. After removal of 4 bases from V and 6 bases from J, the junction contained 8 bases not matched to a gene. Germline-derived CDR1 and CDR2 are SGHDN and FVKESK. The CDR3 loop spans 14 amino acids. DNA of the CDR3: TGTGCCAGCAGCCGGAGACAGGGAACCGCTGAAGCTTTCTTT. The encoded protein is CASSRRQGTAEAFF.

This rearrangement joins TRBV18 to TRBJ1-2; 7 positions agree with TRBD1. Per the germline V gene, CDR1 is KGHSH and CDR2 is LQKENI. The length of the CDR3 is 16 residues. Trimming took 3 bases from V and 5 from J; bases not matched to a gene: 12. The CDR3 is CASSPGRQGKVYGYTF. Written as DNA, the CDR3 is TGTGCCAGCTCACCTGGGAGACAGGGCAAGGTGTATGGCTACACCTTC.

This clone was counted a few times. This chain uses TRBV7-9 with TRBJ2-7; 10 positions match TRBD1. Germline CDR1 and CDR2: SEHNR and FQNEAQ (reference sequence). J gave up 3 bases and V 4 bases, and 6 bases lay outside the gene matches. The length of the CDR3 is 15 residues. The CDR3 is CASSWTGGKLYEQYF. For the CDR3, the DNA is TGTGCCAGCAGCTGGACAGGGGGTAAACTCTACGAGCAGTACTTC.

This chain connects TRBV10-3 to TRBJ2-5; 7 bases line up with TRBD2. Germline V gene data show CDR1 as ENHRY and CDR2 as SYGVKD. This CDR3 comprises 16 residues. V shed 7 bases, J shed 6 bases, and the junction held 17 bases outside the gene matches. CDR3 sequence (DNA): TGTGCCATCATTACGACTAGCCGCCCGGGGGGAAAGACCCAGTACTTC. Its protein is CAIITTSRPGGKTQYF.

The genes are TRBV29-1 and TRBJ1-2, with 9 bases aligning to TRBD1. Per the germline V gene, CDR1 is SQVTM and CDR2 is ANQGSEA. The CDR3 covers 17 residues. The V gene end was trimmed by 4 bases and the J gene end by 2 bases; junction bases not matched to a gene: 14. The CDR3 loop reads CSVGQNPTGGLNYGYTF. The CDR3 bases are TGCAGCGTTGGGCAGAACCCAACAGGGGGCTTAAACTATGGCTACACCTTC.

This chain connects TRBV5-1 to TRBJ1-5; D is possibly TRBD1 (6 bases). Germline lookup yields CDR1 SGHRS and CDR2 YFSETQ. The CDR3 has 18 residues. Trimming took 0 bases from V and 0 from J, leaving 16 bases between them. The CDR3: CASSLELGQHYSNQPQHF. As DNA, the CDR3 is TGCGCCAGCAGCTTGGAACTTGGACAGCACTATAGCAATCAGCCCCAGCATTTT.